This T cell receptor (beta chain) emerged from a study of blood T cell repertoires in COVID-19. Overall study context: Sources were T cells, B-cell-depleted T cells, or PBMCs; the material itself was cDNA or gDNA.

Germline CDR1 and CDR2: SNHLY and FYNNEI. Trimming left V 3 bases short and J 5 bases short, with 19 bases between. CDR3 length equals 16 residues. The authors' processing: Reference gene primer amplification in the assay estimated nucleated cell counts. TCRdb keeps only in-frame clones here, not all; method: immunoSEQ multiplex PCR. The D gene and trimming were derived from the DNA, and the V and J assignments and clone size from that table. The sample lists approximately 200,000 clones, roughly nine tenths occurring once. Sequencing used PBMCs or T cells enriched from blood (not recorded which). This chain links TRBV2 with TRBJ2-5, with D perhaps TRBD1 (7 bases). The clonotype was recovered from a woman under 40 who had recovered from COVID-19. The CDR3 sequence: CASSDVDYRGGETQYF. The CDR3 DNA reads as TGTGCCAGCAGTGACGTGGACTACAGGGGAGGCGAGACCCAGTACTTC. The full variable domain, in which reference TRBV2 and TRBJ2-5 provide the parts outside the CDR3, is EPEVTQTPSHQVTQMGQEVILRCVPISNHLYFYWYRQILGQKVEFLVSFYNNEISEKSEIFDDQFSVERPDGSNFTLKIRSTKLEDSAMYFCASSDVDYRGGETQYFGPGTRLLVL.